Each of the 21 T cell receptor beta chains below was sequenced from the same sample in a study of brain T cells in children with intractable seizures. Sequenced by immunoSEQ multiplex PCR; TCRdb stores in-frame clones only, minus some. The sample gives about 80,000 clones, 91% of which show up once; around 24% is in the top ten. Sequencing was performed on peripheral blood, taken at surgery. All receptors derive from a girl aged 2-10 years with Rasmussen encephalitis and intractable seizures.

The rearrangement links TRBV4-1 to TRBJ2-7, with D maybe TRBD1 (6 bases). Germline V lookup: CDR1 MGHRA, CDR2 YSYEKL. This CDR3 contains 15 residues. V was pared by 6 bases and J by 4 bases, with 19 bases between. CDR3 protein: CASRDIGTRGYEQYF. The CDR3 DNA is TGCGCCAGCAGGGACATAGGCACCAGGGGTTACGAGCAGTACTTC.

This chain uses TRBV12-3 or TRBV12-4 with TRBJ1-5, with no clear D. The CDR3 sequence is 13 residues long. The germline V and J ends were trimmed by 3 bases and 4 bases, with 7 bases remaining between them. CDR3 amino acids: CASSLRGNQPQHF. In nucleotides, the CDR3 is TGTGCCAGCAGTTTGCGTGGTAATCAGCCCCAGCATTTT.

J is TRBJ1-6 and V is TRBV7-2, with D possibly TRBD1 on 5 matching bases. The germline V gene has CDR1 SGHTA and CDR2 FQGNSA. CDR3 length equals 12 residues. The CDR3 is CAEAGLQSPLHF. The CDR3 DNA reads TGTGCTGAGGCAGGGTTGCAATCACCCCTCCACTTT.

V is TRBV3-1 (or the pseudogene TRBV3-2) and J is TRBJ2-1; 7 bases are shared with TRBD2. The CDR3 extends over 15 amino acids. Per germline, CDR1 LGHDT and CDR2 YNNKEL (reference sequence). V was pared by 0 bases and J by 1 base, with 0 bases of the junction left unmatched. This chain's CDR3 is CASSQEGGSYNEQFF. In DNA, the CDR3 is TGTGCCAGCAGCCAAGAGGGGGGGTCCTACAATGAGCAGTTCTTC.

The V call is TRBV19, the J call TRBJ1-5; 7 bases agree with TRBD1. Germline V gene data show CDR1 as LNHDA and CDR2 as SQIVND (reference sequence). The CDR3 consists of 13 residues. With V trimmed by 5 bases and J by 6 bases, 4 bases remained unmatched. CDR3 region: CASSPGTVQPQHF. DNA for the CDR3: TGTGCCAGTAGTCCCGGGACAGTTCAGCCCCAGCATTTT.

The V call is TRBV7-9, the J call TRBJ2-2; a possible D gene is TRBD1 (5 bases). Germline V gene lookup returns CDR1 SEHNR and CDR2 FQNEAQ (reference sequence). This CDR3 region has 14 residues. Trimming cost V 5 bases and J 1 base, with 8 bases left between them. The CDR3 DNA reads as TGTGCCAGCAGCCAAGGACAGAACACCGGGGAGCTGTTTTTT. Protein product: CASSQGQNTGELFF. The entire variable domain, with the rest obtained from reference TRBV7-9 and TRBJ2-2, is as follows: DTGVSQNPRHKITKRGQNVTFRCDPISEHNRLYWYRQTLGQGPEFLTYFQNEAQLEKSRLLSDRFSAERPKGSFSTLEIQRTEQGDSAMYLCASSQGQNTGELFFGEGSRLTVL.

The chain couples TRBV3-1 (or the pseudogene TRBV3-2) to TRBJ1-2; 7 bases line up with TRBD1. Germline V gene sequence: CDR1 LGHDT, CDR2 YNNKEL (reference sequence). The CDR3 is made up of 14 amino acids. Trimming removed 0 bases from V and 7 bases from J; junction bases left unmatched: 5. The CDR3 nucleotides read TGTGCCAGCAGCCAAGAGACAGGGTGGGGTGGCTACACCTTC. Translation: CASSQETGWGGYTF.

The CDR3 is CASSPPGGFGYNEQYF. In nucleotides, the CDR3 is TGTGCCAGCAGCCCGCCCGGAGGTTTTGGTTACAACGAGCAGTACTTC. V is TRBV11-2 and J is TRBJ2-7; possible D gene TRBD2, 5 bases. The ends were cut back, 5 bases at V and 5 bases at J, with 22 bases in the middle. The CDR3 runs to 16 residues. The germline V gene encodes CDR1 SGHAT and CDR2 FQNNGV.

J is TRBJ2-7 and V is TRBV29-1; D not certain. CDR3 length: 11 amino acids. Looked up from germline, CDR1 is SQVTM and CDR2 is ANQGSEA. V was shortened by 0 bases and J by 5 bases, with 5 bases between the two germline ends. For the CDR3, the DNA is TGCAGCGTTGAAGATCATCACGAGCAGTACTTC. Protein sequence: CSVEDHHEQYF.

This clone was observed a few times. V usage is TRBV6-5 and J usage is TRBJ1-5; D is possibly TRBD1 (5 bases). The CDR3 has 14 residues. CDR1 and CDR2 (germline): MNHEY, SVGAGI. Trimming removed 6 bases at V and 4 bases at J, with 13 bases between. In DNA, the CDR3 is TGTGCCAGCAGATACCGGGACGGGAATCAGCCCCAGCATTTT. This translates into CASRYRDGNQPQHF.

This rearrangement joins TRBV7-9 to TRBJ2-3, with a weak D call TRBD2 (7 bases). Germline V gene data show CDR1 as SEHNR and CDR2 as FQNEAQ (reference sequence). The CDR3 has 16 residues. V lost 5 bases, J lost 4 bases, and 19 bases lay in between. CDR3 region: CASSTWGRGGADTQYF. The CDR3 DNA reads as TGTGCCAGCAGCACCTGGGGCAGGGGAGGGGCAGATACGCAGTATTTT. The whole variable domain, remainder taken from reference TRBV7-9 and TRBJ2-3, is DTGVSQNPRHKITKRGQNVTFRCDPISEHNRLYWYRQTLGQGPEFLTYFQNEAQLEKSRLLSDRFSAERPKGSFSTLEIQRTEQGDSAMYLCASSTWGRGGADTQYFGPGTRLTVL.

This clone has only one observation. The chain uses TRBV24-1 and TRBJ1-2; TRBD1 matches at 7 bases. The junction had 6 bases not matched to a gene; V was cut back by 1 base and J by 8 bases. CDR3 size: 14 residues. The germline gives CDR1 KGHDR, CDR2 SFDVKD. In DNA form, the CDR3 reads TGTGCCACCAGTGATTTATTGGGACAGCACGGCTACACCTTC. It codes for CATSDLLGQHGYTF.

The genes are TRBV28 and TRBJ2-5; 15 bases fit TRBD2. CDR3 length: 16 amino acids. V lost 5 bases, J lost 7 bases, and 8 bases stayed unmatched. The germline CDR1 and CDR2 sequences are MDHEN and SYDVKM. This CDR3 is CASSLGTSGGQATQYF. As DNA, the CDR3 is TGTGCCAGCAGTCTCGGGACTAGCGGGGGGCAGGCGACCCAGTACTTC.

The chain has TRBV27 and TRBJ2-1; 9 nucleotides line up with TRBD2. Germline values: CDR1 MNHEY, CDR2 SMNVEV (reference sequence). Trimming took 2 bases from V and 5 from J; bases not matched to a gene: 4. The CDR3 is 15 amino acids. Written as DNA, the CDR3 is TGTGCCAGCAGTTTAGGCCTAGCGGGAAACAATGAGCAGTTCTTC. Amino acids: CASSLGLAGNNEQFF.

The V call is TRBV2, the J call TRBJ1-3; D not resolved. The V gene's germline CDR1 is SNHLY and CDR2 FYNNEI. The CDR3 extends over 14 amino acids. Trimming took 6 bases from V and 0 from J, leaving 9 bases between them. The CDR3 nucleotides are TGTGCCAGCAGATATGATAGCTCTGGAAACACCATATATTTT. Its protein product is CASRYDSSGNTIYF.

The V and J genes are TRBV3-1 (or the pseudogene TRBV3-2) and TRBJ1-5; D is unresolved. Trimming took off 0 bases at V and 2 bases at J, with 2 bases between the two ends. The CDR3 is 13 residues long. CDR1 is LGHDT, CDR2 YNNKEL, per germline (reference sequence). This CDR3 is CASSQDRNQPQHF. The CDR3 DNA follows: TGTGCCAGCAGCCAAGATCGCAATCAGCCCCAGCATTTT.

The chain employs TRBV13 and TRBJ1-2; D is possibly TRBD1 (5 bases). CDR3 size: 15 residues. The germline V gene encodes CDR1 PRHDT and CDR2 FYEKMQ (reference sequence). With 9 bases removed from V and 4 bases from J, the gap between germline ends came to 21 bases. CDR3 sequence reads: CASTTGHLSLYGYTF. CDR3 in DNA: TGTGCCAGTACGACGGGGCATCTCAGTCTCTATGGCTACACCTTC.

The V gene is TRBV19, the J gene TRBJ1-5; no definite D call. The CDR3 spans 14 residues. Trimming left V 9 bases short and J 0 bases short, with 12 bases between. In germline, CDR1 is LNHDA, CDR2 SQIVND (reference sequence). The CDR3 protein is CARRRTPSNQPQHF. The CDR3 nucleotides read TGTGCCAGGCGACGGACCCCTAGCAATCAGCCCCAGCATTTT.

The chain has TRBV5-4 and TRBJ2-1, with TRBD1 identical over 12 bases. CDR3 length: 15 amino acids. The V gene end was trimmed by 7 bases and the J gene end by 6 bases; junction bases not matched to a gene: 8. The V gene's germline CDR1 is SGHNT and CDR2 YYREEE (reference sequence). As DNA, the CDR3 is TGTGCCAGCGGGGGCGGGACAGGGGGCGTCAATGAGCAGTTCTTC. Its translation is CASGGGTGGVNEQFF. Complete variable domain (other parts from reference TRBV5-4 and TRBJ2-1): ETGVTQSPTHLIKTRGQQVTLRCSSQSGHNTVSWYQQALGQGPQFIFQYYREEENGRGNFPPRFSGLQFPNYSSELNVNALELDDSALYLCASGGGTGGVNEQFFGPGTRLTVL.

V usage is TRBV12-3 or TRBV12-4 and J usage is TRBJ1-5; no clear D gene. Trimming removed 3 bases from V and 10 bases from J, with 13 bases in between. The CDR3 consists of 13 residues. Written as DNA, the CDR3 is TGTGCCAGCAGTTTGGACCCGTATTTTCCCCAGCATTTT. Its translation is CASSLDPYFPQHF.

The V and J genes are TRBV4-1 and TRBJ2-7, with 10 bases lining up with TRBD1. Germline CDR1 MGHRA, CDR2 YSYEKL. The CDR3 is 15 residues long. V shed 2 bases and J 3 bases; nucleotides not matched to a gene: 4. The CDR3: CASSQRQGAGYEQYF. The CDR3 nucleotides read TGCGCCAGCAGCCAACGACAGGGGGCGGGCTACGAGCAGTACTTC.